Sequencing of this T cell receptor (beta chain) was carried out in a study of Graves' ophthalmopathy and Graves' hyperthyroidism (dated by TCRdb to the late 2010s). Regarding the study in general: Peripheral blood samples were taken at the time of initial diagnosis, before any treatment was given. To explore V-J signatures distinguishing ophthalmopathy from hyperthyroidism, a discovery set of about a hundred patients (around 44 ophthalmopathy, about 57 stable hyperthyroidism) was enrolled. In a handful of hyperthyroidism patients, the T-cell repertoire of thyroid tissue was compared with the T-cell repertoire of blood. An independent validation cohort comprised some 19 hyperthyroidism patients and 17 patients who later progressed from hyperthyroidism to ophthalmopathy. The study used signatures of the TCR beta repertoire to tell Graves' ophthalmopathy apart from Graves' hyperthyroidism and to predict which patients would progress to ophthalmopathy. After sampling, hyperthyroidism patients received methimazole starting at 30 mg daily, and ophthalmopathy patients received high-dose intravenous methylprednisolone. In total, approximately 130 blood samples were TCR-sequenced: under 45 ophthalmopathy, under 85 hyperthyroidism and around 17 hyperthyroidism-to-ophthalmopathy patients. General findings and caveats noted by the study authors: Most expanded thyroid clonotypes with frequency above 0.001 were also detected in blood, suggesting blood repertoires may reflect the thyroid immune response. No statistical method was used to set the sample size in advance, and the investigators knew which group each participant was assigned to. In validation, the model predicted ophthalmopathy progression with roughly 68% sensitivity and roughly 72% specificity; some 13 predicted patients were CT-confirmed with GO in a median of approximately 6.2 months. Ophthalmopathy was separated from stable hyperthyroidism by the 13-signature model with 85% to 90% sensitivity and about 83% specificity in cross-validation and with 80%/75% in the test set.

The ophthalmopathy patients had moderately to severely active disease, with a Clinical Activity Score of 3 or higher, a NOSPECS grade of 4 or higher, and a disease duration of less than 3 months. Patients with other autoimmune diseases, uncontrolled infections, pregnancy or lactation were excluded from the study. Diagnosis was based on clinical symptoms, serum thyroxine, TRAb, thyroid ultrasound and orbital computed tomography. Ficoll-Paque density gradient centrifugation was used to isolate PBMCs from 8.5 to 10 ml of fresh peripheral blood. Total RNA was extracted using Trizol reagent, and RNA quality was checked on an Agilent 2100 Bioanalyzer. For repertoire sequencing, the TCR beta CDR3 regions were amplified from RNA transcripts. The first round of RT-PCR was done with HTBI primers and the Qiagen OneStep RT-PCR kit, and was followed by a second round of multiplex PCR, then size selection and purification. Libraries were sequenced paired-end with 100 bp reads on an Illumina HiSeq2000. As for the original processing: SOAPnuke was used to process the reads, throwing out any read that had adapters, had uncalled bases, had a mean Phred below 15, or lacked an exact constant-primer or identifier match. COPE v1.2.5 was used to merge high-quality paired reads. Unique nucleotide sequences were defined as clonotypes and aligned to IMGT TRB V, D and J references using MiTCR v1.1. The analysis was limited to V-J combinations with a frequency above 0.0001, which together covered about 99% of the repertoires. A TCR clonal expansion and chaos score per V-J combination was defined as the ratio of F50 clonal expansion to chaos observed in the TCRdist matrix. Welch's t-statistics and random forest were used to reduce features to approximately 13 V-J combinations, which were fed into a naive Bayes classifier. Thyroid-blood repertoire similarity was quantified with the Morisita-Horn index. TCRdb itself trimmed the public reads at Q25 with fastp, ran MiXCR and retained productive beta chains. Merged by CDR3 protein, the rows form single entries marked with the most common genes and DNA. TCRdb, not the original authors, processed these V and J calls. In all, the sample holds 230,000 or so distinct CDR3 sequences, and around 45% of those were seen once. The ten largest clones add up to about 45% of the sample.

As to this clonotype: What antigen it recognizes has not been identified. Within one base of it there is no much larger clone, and no base qualities were kept.

Taken from the germline V gene, the CDR1 and CDR2 loops are SGHRS and YFSETQ. V and J are truncated by 5 bases and 0 bases respectively, leaving an intervening sequence of 8 bases. CDR3 length: 14 amino acids, cysteine to phenylalanine. Of the read, only the CDR3 DNA is kept; its 42 bases are in frame from base 1. The V and J genes are TRBV5-1 and TRBJ2-2; matching of 5 bases hints at TRBD2 as the D gene. This TCR was recovered from an adult man with Graves' ophthalmopathy. The sequencing input was peripheral blood. The sequenced DNA is TGCGCCAGCAGGGTGGAGGCGAACACCGGGGAGCTGTTTTTT. Translated, this gives CASRVEANTGELFF.